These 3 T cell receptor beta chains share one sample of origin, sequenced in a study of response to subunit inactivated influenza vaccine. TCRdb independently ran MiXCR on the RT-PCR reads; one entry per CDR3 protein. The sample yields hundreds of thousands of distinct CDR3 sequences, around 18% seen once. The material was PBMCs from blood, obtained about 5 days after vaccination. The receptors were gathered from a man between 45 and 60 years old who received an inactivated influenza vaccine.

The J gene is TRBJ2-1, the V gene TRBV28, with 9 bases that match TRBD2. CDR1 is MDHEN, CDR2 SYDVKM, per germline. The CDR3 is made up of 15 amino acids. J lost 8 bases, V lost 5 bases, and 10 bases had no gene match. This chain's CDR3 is CASSPLRGGLDEQFF. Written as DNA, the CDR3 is TGTGCCAGCAGTCCGCTGCGGGGGGGCTTGGATGAGCAGTTCTTC.

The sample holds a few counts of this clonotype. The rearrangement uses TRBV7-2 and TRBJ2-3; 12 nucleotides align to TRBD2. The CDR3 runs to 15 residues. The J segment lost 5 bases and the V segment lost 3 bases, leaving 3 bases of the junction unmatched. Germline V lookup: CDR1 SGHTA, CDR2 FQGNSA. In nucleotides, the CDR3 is TGTGCCAGCAGCTTTCTAGCGGGGGGGGTAGATACGCAGTATTTT. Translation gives CASSFLAGGVDTQYF.

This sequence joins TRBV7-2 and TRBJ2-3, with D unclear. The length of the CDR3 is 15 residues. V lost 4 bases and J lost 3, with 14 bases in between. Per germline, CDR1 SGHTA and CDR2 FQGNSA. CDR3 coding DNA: TGTGCCAGCAGCTCCCGTAACCGTCCGACAGATACGCAGTATTTT. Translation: CASSSRNRPTDTQYF.